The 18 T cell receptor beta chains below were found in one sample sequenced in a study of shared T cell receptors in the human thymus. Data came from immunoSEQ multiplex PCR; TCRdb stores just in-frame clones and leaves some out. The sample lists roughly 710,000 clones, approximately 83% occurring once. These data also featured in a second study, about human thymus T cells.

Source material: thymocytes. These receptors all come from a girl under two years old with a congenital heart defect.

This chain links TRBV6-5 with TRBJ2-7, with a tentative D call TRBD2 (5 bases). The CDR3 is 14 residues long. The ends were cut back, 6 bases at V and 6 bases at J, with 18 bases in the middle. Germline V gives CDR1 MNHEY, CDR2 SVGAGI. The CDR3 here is CASRAVTTGSEQYF. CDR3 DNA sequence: TGTGCCAGCAGAGCGGTCACTACGGGGTCCGAGCAGTACTTC.

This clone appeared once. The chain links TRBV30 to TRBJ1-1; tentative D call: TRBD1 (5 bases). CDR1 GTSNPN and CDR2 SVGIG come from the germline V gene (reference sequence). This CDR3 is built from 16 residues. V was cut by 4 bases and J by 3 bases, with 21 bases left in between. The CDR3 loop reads CAWKLGTAFFYTEAFF. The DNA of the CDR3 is TGTGCCTGGAAGCTCGGGACTGCCTTTTTTTACACTGAAGCTTTCTTT.

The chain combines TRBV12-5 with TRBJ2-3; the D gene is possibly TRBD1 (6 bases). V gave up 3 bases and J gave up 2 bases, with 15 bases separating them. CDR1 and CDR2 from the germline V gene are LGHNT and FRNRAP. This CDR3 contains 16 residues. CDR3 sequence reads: CASGFTPGENTDTQYF. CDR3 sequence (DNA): TGTGCTAGTGGTTTTACCCCAGGGGAAAACACAGATACGCAGTATTTT.

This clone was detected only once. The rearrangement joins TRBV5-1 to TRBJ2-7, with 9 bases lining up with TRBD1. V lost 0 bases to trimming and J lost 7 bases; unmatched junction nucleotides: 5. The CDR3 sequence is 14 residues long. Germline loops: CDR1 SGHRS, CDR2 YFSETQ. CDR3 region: CASSLGQGEREQYF. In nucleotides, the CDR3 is TGCGCCAGCAGCTTGGGACAGGGGGAGCGGGAGCAGTACTTC.

The CDR3 loop reads CASSLEFAGGTYNEQFF. As DNA, the CDR3 is TGCGCCAGCAGCTTGGAATTCGCGGGGGGTACCTACAATGAGCAGTTCTTC. The chain recombines TRBV5-1 with TRBJ2-1, with 8 bases aligning to TRBD2. V gave up 0 bases and J gave up 2 bases; unmatched junction bases: 7. This CDR3 has 17 residues. CDR1 is SGHRS and CDR2 is YFSETQ in the germline V gene.

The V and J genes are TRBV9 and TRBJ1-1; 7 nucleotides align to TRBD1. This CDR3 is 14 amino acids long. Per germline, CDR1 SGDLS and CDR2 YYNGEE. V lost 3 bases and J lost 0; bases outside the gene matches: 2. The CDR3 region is CASSEGQLNTEAFF. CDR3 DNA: TGTGCCAGCAGCGAGGGACAGTTGAACACTGAAGCTTTCTTT.

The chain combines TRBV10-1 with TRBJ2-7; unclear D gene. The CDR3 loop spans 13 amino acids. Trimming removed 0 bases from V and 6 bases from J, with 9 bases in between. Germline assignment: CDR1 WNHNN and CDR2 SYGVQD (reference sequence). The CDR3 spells CASSESQRSEQYF. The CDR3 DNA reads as TGCGCCAGCAGTGAGTCTCAGCGATCCGAGCAGTACTTC.

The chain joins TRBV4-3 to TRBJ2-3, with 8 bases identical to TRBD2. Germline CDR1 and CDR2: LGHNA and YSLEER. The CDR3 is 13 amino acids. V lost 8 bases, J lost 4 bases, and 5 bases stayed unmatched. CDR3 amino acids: CASRAAGADTQYF. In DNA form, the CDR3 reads TGCGCCAGCCGGGCAGCGGGGGCAGATACGCAGTATTTT.

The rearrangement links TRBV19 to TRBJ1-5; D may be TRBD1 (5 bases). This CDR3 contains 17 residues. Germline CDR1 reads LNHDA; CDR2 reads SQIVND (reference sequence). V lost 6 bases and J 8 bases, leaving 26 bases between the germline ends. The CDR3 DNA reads TGTGCCAGTAGGGGGGGTTGGGTCGAGGGACTCAGGGAGCCCCAGCATTTT. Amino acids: CASRGGWVEGLREPQHF.

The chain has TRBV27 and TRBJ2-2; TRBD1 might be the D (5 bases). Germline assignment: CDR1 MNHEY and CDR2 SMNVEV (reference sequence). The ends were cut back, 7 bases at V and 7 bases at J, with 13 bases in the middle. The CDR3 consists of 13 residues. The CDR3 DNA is TGTGCCAGCAAAGGCAGGGTAAACGGGGAGCTGTTTTTT. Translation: CASKGRVNGELFF.

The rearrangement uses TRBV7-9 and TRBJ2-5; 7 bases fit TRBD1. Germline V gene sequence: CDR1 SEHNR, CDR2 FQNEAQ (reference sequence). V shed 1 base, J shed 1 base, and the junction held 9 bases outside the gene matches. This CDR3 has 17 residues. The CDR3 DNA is TGTGCCAGCAGCTTAGTTCCCGGGACAGAGGGCCAAGAGACCCAGTACTTC. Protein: CASSLVPGTEGQETQYF.

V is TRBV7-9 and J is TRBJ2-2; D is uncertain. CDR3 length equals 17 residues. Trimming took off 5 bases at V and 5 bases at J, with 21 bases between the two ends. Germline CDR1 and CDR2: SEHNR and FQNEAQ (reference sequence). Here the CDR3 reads CASSLLPRSIQTGELFF. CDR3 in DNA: TGTGCCAGCAGCCTCCTCCCCCGGTCTATTCAAACCGGGGAGCTGTTTTTT.

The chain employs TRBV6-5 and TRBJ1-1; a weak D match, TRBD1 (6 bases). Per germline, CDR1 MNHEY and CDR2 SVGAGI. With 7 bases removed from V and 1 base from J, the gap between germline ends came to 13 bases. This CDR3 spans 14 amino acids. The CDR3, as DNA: TGTGCCAGCACCCAGACAGGTACGAACACTGAAGCTTTCTTT. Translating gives CASTQTGTNTEAFF.

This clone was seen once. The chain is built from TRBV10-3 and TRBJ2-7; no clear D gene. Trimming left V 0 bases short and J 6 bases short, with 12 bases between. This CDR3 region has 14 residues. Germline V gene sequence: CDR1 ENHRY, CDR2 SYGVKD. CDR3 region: CAISESLRLCEQYF. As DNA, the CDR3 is TGTGCCATCAGTGAGTCGTTAAGACTTTGCGAGCAGTACTTC.

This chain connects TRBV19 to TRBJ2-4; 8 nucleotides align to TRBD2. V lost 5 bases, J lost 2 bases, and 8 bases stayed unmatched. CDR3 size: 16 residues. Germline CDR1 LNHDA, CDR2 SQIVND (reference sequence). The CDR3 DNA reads TGTGCCAGTAGTGCCGGGGGGGCCCTAACCAAAAACATTCAGTACTTC. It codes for CASSAGGALTKNIQYF. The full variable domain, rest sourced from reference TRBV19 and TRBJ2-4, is DGGITQSPKYLFRKEGQNVTLSCEQNLNHDAMYWYRQDPGQGLRLIYYSQIVNDFQKGDIAEGYSVSREKKESFPLTVTSAQKNPTAFYLCASSAGGALTKNIQYFGAGTRLSVL.

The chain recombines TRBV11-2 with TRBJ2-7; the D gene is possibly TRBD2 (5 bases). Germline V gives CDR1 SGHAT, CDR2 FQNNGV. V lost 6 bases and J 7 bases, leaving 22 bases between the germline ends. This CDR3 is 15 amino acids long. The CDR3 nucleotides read TGTGCCAGCAGTTATGGGCGGACTCTCCTACGGGAGCAGTACTTC. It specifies CASSYGRTLLREQYF.

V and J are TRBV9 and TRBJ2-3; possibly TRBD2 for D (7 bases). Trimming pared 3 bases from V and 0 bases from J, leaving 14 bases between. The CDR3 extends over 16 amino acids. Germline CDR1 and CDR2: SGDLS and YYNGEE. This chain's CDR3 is CASSEGRGPSTDTQYF. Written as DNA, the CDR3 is TGTGCCAGCAGCGAGGGGCGGGGGCCAAGCACAGATACGCAGTATTTT.

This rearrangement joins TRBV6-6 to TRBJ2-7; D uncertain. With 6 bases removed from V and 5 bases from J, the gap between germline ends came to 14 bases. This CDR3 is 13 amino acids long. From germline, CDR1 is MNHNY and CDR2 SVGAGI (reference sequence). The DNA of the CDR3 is TGTGCCAGCAGGACCTCCGACGAGGACGAGCAGTACTTC. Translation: CASRTSDEDEQYF.